The 13 T cell receptor beta chains in this list originate from one sample, sequenced in a study of T cell responses to AZD1222 COVID-19 vaccine. Only in-frame clones appear in the TCRdb table, and some are missing; sequencing was by immunoSEQ multiplex PCR. Here the sample spans around 120,000 clones, roughly 90% being singletons. This specimen consisted of peripheral blood, obtained on day 0 of AZD1222 vaccination. These receptor sequences come from an adult in good health.

CDR3 coding DNA: TGCGCCAGCGGCCTCCCCTGGGTGCTAGCCAAAAACATTCAGTACTTC. Translation: CASGLPWVLAKNIQYF. The V call is TRBV23-1, the J call TRBJ2-4; D is uncertain. TRBV23-1 is treated as an ORF (open reading frame) with a function not yet certain. This CDR3 has 16 residues. Trimming removed 8 bases from V and 0 bases from J, with 17 bases in between.

The chain recombines TRBV20-1 with TRBJ2-2; D unresolved. Per the germline V gene, CDR1 is DFQATT and CDR2 is SNEGSKA (reference sequence). V was pared by 3 bases and J by 1 base, with 6 bases between. The CDR3 runs 13 residues. CDR3 nucleotide sequence: TGCAGTGCTAGTCCGATGAACACCGGGGAGCTGTTTTTT. This codes for CSASPMNTGELFF.

The J gene is TRBJ1-2, the V gene TRBV27; unclear D gene. V was cut by 6 bases and J by 8 bases, with 10 bases left in between. The CDR3 totals 11 residues. Germline lookup yields CDR1 MNHEY and CDR2 SMNVEV (reference sequence). CDR3 residues: CASRATGGYTF. The DNA for the CDR3 is TGTGCCAGCAGGGCAACGGGGGGCTACACCTTC.

The chain combines TRBV5-1 with TRBJ2-7; 7 bases fit TRBD2. The J segment lost 1 base and the V segment lost 7 bases, leaving 8 bases of the junction unmatched. CDR1 SGHRS and CDR2 YFSETQ come from the germline V gene. The CDR3 covers 14 residues. The CDR3 DNA sequence: TGCGCCAGCGGCCGGGACTACCCTTCCTACGAGCAGTACTTC. This encodes CASGRDYPSYEQYF.

This clone is a singleton in its sample. The genes are TRBV12-3 or TRBV12-4 and TRBJ1-3; no firm D call. Trimming cost V 1 base and J 10 bases, with 11 bases left between them. This CDR3 comprises 13 residues. This chain's CDR3 is CASSLGRFQTIYF. In nucleotides, the CDR3 is TGTGCCAGCAGTTTAGGCAGGTTTCAGACCATATATTTT.

This sequence joins TRBV5-1 and TRBJ2-5; TRBD2 aligns across 8 bases. V shed 3 bases, J shed 2 bases, and the junction held 12 bases outside the gene matches. CDR3 length equals 17 residues. The germline V gene has CDR1 SGHRS and CDR2 YFSETQ. The CDR3 coding sequence is TGCGCCAGCAGCTCGGGAAAGATAGCGGGGCCTCAAGAGACCCAGTACTTC. Its protein product is CASSSGKIAGPQETQYF.

V is TRBV7-8 and J is TRBJ1-1; TRBD1 might be the D (5 bases). The CDR3 length is 13 residues. V was cut by 5 bases and J by 6 bases, with 13 bases left in between. Germline V gene data show CDR1 as SGHVS and CDR2 as FQNEAQ. CDR3 loop: CASSVTKGPEAFF. DNA of the CDR3: TGTGCCAGCAGCGTCACAAAGGGGCCTGAAGCTTTCTTT.

The CDR3 nucleotides are TGCGCCAGCAGCTTGGCTATAACTAGCGACAGCACAGATACGCAGTATTTT. Translation gives CASSLAITSDSTDTQYF. This chain uses TRBV5-1 with TRBJ2-3; TRBD2 matches 7 bases. Germline CDR1 SGHRS, CDR2 YFSETQ. This CDR3 has 17 residues. V dropped 0 bases and J dropped 0; count of bases not matched to a gene: 7. Together with reference TRBV5-1 and TRBJ2-3, the CDR3 gives the full variable domain: KAGVTQTPRYLIKTRGQQVTLSCSPISGHRSVSWYQQTPGQGLQFLFEYFSETQRNKGNFPGRFSGRQFSNSRSEMNVSTLELGDSALYLCASSLAITSDSTDTQYFGPGTRLTVL.

The genes are TRBV27 and TRBJ2-1; TRBD2 agrees at 9 bases. The V gene end was trimmed by 0 bases and the J gene end by 4 bases; junction bases not matched to a gene: 10. The CDR3 runs 18 residues. Germline V lookup: CDR1 MNHEY, CDR2 SMNVEV (reference sequence). CDR3 residues: CASSLSRLASGGYNEQFF. CDR3 DNA sequence: TGTGCCAGCAGTTTATCGAGGTTGGCAAGCGGGGGGTACAATGAGCAGTTCTTC.

The sample holds one count of this clone. The chain has TRBV18 and TRBJ2-5, with D possibly being TRBD1 (7 bases). V dropped 6 bases and J dropped 5 bases, with 25 bases sitting between them. There are 17 residues in the CDR3. The germline V gene encodes CDR1 KGHSH and CDR2 LQKENI. The CDR3 DNA reads TGTGCCAGCTCCACAGTTACAGGGAGACAGGGAGGCGAGACCCAGTACTTC. Amino acids: CASSTVTGRQGGETQYF.

The chain carries TRBV28 and TRBJ1-2; D is unclear. The CDR3 sequence is 13 residues long. Germline V gives CDR1 MDHEN, CDR2 SYDVKM. Trimming took 3 bases from V and 8 from J, leaving 13 bases between them. In DNA, the CDR3 is TGTGCCAGCAGTTTGGATGCATTAATGGGCTACACCTTC. It codes for CASSLDALMGYTF.

V gene TRBV7-3 combines with J gene TRBJ2-3; 8 bases match TRBD2. V was clipped by 5 bases and J by 6 bases; unmatched bases: 4. The CDR3 is 13 amino acids. Germline loops: CDR1 SGHTA, CDR2 FQGTGA. CDR3 bases: TGTGCCAGCAGCGATCGACTAGCGGATACGCAGTATTTT. Encoded protein: CASSDRLADTQYF.

The CDR3 sequence: CASSEVQGRELFF. The DNA for the CDR3 is TGTGCCAGCAGTGAAGTGCAGGGACGCGAACTGTTTTTT. The chain uses TRBV2 and TRBJ1-4; a weak D match, TRBD1 (5 bases). The CDR3 contains 13 residues. Per the germline V gene, CDR1 is SNHLY and CDR2 is FYNNEI. The ends were cut back, 1 base at V and 12 bases at J, with 12 bases in the middle.